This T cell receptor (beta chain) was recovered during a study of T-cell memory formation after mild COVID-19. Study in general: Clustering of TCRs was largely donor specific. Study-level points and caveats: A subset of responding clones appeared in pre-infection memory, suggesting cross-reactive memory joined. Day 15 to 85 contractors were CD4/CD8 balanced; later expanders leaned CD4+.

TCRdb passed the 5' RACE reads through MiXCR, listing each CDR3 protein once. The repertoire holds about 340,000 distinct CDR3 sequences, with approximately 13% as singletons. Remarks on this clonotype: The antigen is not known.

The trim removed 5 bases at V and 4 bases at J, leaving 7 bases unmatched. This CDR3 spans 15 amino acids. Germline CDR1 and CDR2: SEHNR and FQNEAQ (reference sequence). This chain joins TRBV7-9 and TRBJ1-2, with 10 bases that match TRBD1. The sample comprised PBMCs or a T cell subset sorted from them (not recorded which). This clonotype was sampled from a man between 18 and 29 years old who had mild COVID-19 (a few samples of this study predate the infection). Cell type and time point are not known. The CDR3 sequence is CASSLRQGAVYGYTF. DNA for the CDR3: TGTGCCAGCAGCCTCCGACAGGGGGCGGTCTATGGCTACACCTTC.